Sequencing of this T cell receptor (beta chain) was carried out in a study of sequential checkpoint blockade in melanoma. The wider study: Twenty-two patients had matched tumor biopsies before treatment and at week 13 after nivolumab or ipilimumab alone.

Sample treatment: randomized to nivolumab then ipilimumab (arm A) or the reverse (arm B). This clone counts as large. Germline values: CDR1 SGHNT, CDR2 YENEEA. There are 16 residues in the CDR3. Between the trimmed V and J ends, which lost 5 bases and 1 base, there was a span of 15 bases. Generated by immunoSEQ multiplex PCR, the TCRdb table keeps only in-frame clones and is missing some. The sample yields a few hundred clones, 15% seen once. The sequenced sample was tumor tissue (inferred from file names), obtained from a patient given nivolumab and ipilimumab in sequence. The V and J genes are TRBV11-3 and TRBJ1-3, with D possibly TRBD1 on 5 matching bases. The receptor was isolated from a human donor with melanoma. CDR3 protein: CASSPWGRESGNTIYF. The CDR3 coding sequence is TGTGCCAGCAGCCCCTGGGGACGGGAATCTGGAAACACCATATATTTT.